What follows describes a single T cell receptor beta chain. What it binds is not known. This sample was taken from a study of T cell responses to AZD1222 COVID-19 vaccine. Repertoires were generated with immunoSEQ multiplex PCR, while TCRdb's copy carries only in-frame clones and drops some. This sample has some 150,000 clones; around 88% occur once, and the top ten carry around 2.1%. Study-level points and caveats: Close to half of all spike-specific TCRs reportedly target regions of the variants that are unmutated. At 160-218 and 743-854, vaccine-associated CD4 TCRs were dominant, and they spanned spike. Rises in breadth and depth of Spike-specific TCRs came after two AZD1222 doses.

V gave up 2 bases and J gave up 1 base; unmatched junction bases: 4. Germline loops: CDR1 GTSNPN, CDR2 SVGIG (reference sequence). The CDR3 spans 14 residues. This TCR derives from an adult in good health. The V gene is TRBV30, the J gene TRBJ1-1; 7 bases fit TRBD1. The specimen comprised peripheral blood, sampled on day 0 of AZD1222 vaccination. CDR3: CAWSSGQTNTEAFF. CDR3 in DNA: TGTGCCTGGAGTTCGGGACAGACGAACACTGAAGCTTTCTTT. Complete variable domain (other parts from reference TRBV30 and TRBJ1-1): SQTIHQWPATLVQPVGSPLSLECTVEGTSNPNLYWYRQAAGRGLQLLFYSVGIGQISSEVPQNLSASRPQDRQFILSSKKLLLSDSGFYLCAWSSGQTNTEAFFGQGTRLTVV.